One and the same sample provided the 13 T cell receptor beta chains below, sequenced in a study of blood T cell repertoires in COVID-19. Libraries were prepared by immunoSEQ multiplex PCR; TCRdb keeps only in-frame clonotypes and omits some of them. The sample yields just over 250,000 clones, about 90% seen once. Source material: peripheral blood. These TCRs come from a person under 35 with COVID-19, enrolled during active disease.

This clone was seen more than once but under ten times. The J gene is TRBJ1-1, the V gene TRBV7-2; 7 bases are a match to TRBD1. The V and J ends lost 6 bases and 0 bases, in that order; junction bases with no gene match: 7. The CDR3 has 15 residues. Germline values: CDR1 SGHTA, CDR2 FQGNSA. CDR3: CASSTDRVLNTEAFF. As DNA, the CDR3 is TGTGCCAGCAGTACAGACAGGGTATTGAACACTGAAGCTTTCTTT.

The V gene is TRBV19, the J gene TRBJ2-5; TRBD1 matches 9 bases. V lost 1 base to trimming and J lost 2 bases; unmatched junction nucleotides: 5. Germline CDR1 is LNHDA and CDR2 is SQIVND (reference sequence). This CDR3 region has 16 residues. The DNA for the CDR3 is TGTGCCAGTAGTATAGTTGGACAGGGGAGACAAGAGACCCAGTACTTC. Translated, it gives CASSIVGQGRQETQYF.

This chain uses TRBV7-9 with TRBJ2-7; no firm D call. Germline V lookup: CDR1 SEHNR, CDR2 FQNEAQ (reference sequence). The CDR3 runs to 15 residues. V gave up 4 bases and J gave up 4 bases, with 17 bases separating them. For the CDR3, the DNA is TGTGCCAGCAGCTATGGAGTAGGCTTGGCTTACGAGCAGTACTTC. Protein sequence: CASSYGVGLAYEQYF.

The chain uses TRBV21-1 and TRBJ2-1; TRBD2, the D gene given by the table, was not confirmed from the DNA. TRBV21-1 is a recognized pseudogene. The CDR3 consists of 12 residues. The CDR3 here is CAPPEGYNEQFF. The CDR3, as DNA: TGTGCCCCCCCGGAGGGGTACAATGAGCAGTTCTTC.

The table lists this clone with a count of one. The chain has TRBV7-3 and TRBJ2-1, with 9 bases identical to TRBD2. With V trimmed by 1 base and J by 8 bases, 15 bases remained unmatched. Germline V gives CDR1 SGHTA, CDR2 FQGTGA. This CDR3 contains 18 residues. In nucleotides, the CDR3 is TGTGCCAGCAGCTTAAATCCGCCAGGGGCGGGAGGGTTCCATGAGCAGTTCTTC. Its protein product is CASSLNPPGAGGFHEQFF.

J is TRBJ2-7 and V is TRBV28; 10 bases map to TRBD2. Germline-derived CDR1 and CDR2 are MDHEN and SYDVKM. V trimming: 3 bases; J trimming: 1 base; junction bases outside the gene matches: 3. This CDR3 has 15 residues. DNA for the CDR3: TGTGCCAGCAGTTTTATAGCGGGGGGTTCCTACGAGCAGTACTTC. This codes for CASSFIAGGSYEQYF.

The chain employs TRBV24-1 and TRBJ2-7; the D gene is possibly TRBD2 (6 bases). This CDR3 region has 13 residues. The V end was cut by 4 bases, the J end by 3 bases, with 9 bases between. CDR1 and CDR2 (germline): KGHDR, SFDVKD. CDR3 nucleotides: TGTGCCACCAGTGAAGCGGGTGACTACGAGCAGTACTTC. It encodes CATSEAGDYEQYF.

The rearrangement joins TRBV6-6 to TRBJ2-7; D not resolved. The CDR3 contains 16 residues. Trimming removed 0 bases from V and 0 bases from J, with 12 bases in between. CDR1 and CDR2 (germline): MNHNY, SVGAGI (reference sequence). The chain's CDR3 is CASSYSSVSSSYEQYF. The CDR3 DNA sequence: TGTGCCAGCAGTTACTCATCCGTGTCTAGCTCCTACGAGCAGTACTTC.

V is TRBV19 and J is TRBJ2-2, with D maybe TRBD1 (5 bases). The CDR3 sequence is 16 residues long. V gave up 5 bases and J gave up 0 bases, with 13 bases separating them. CDR1 LNHDA and CDR2 SQIVND come from the germline V gene (reference sequence). The CDR3 here is CASSGHGRANTGELFF. The CDR3 bases are TGTGCCAGTAGTGGCCACGGCAGGGCGAACACCGGGGAGCTGTTTTTT. The whole variable domain, filled in from reference TRBV19 and TRBJ2-2, reads DGGITQSPKYLFRKEGQNVTLSCEQNLNHDAMYWYRQDPGQGLRLIYYSQIVNDFQKGDIAEGYSVSREKKESFPLTVTSAQKNPTAFYLCASSGHGRANTGELFFGEGSRLTVL.

CDR3 nucleotide sequence: TGTGCCACCAGCAGAGAACTAGCGGGGTACAATGAGCAGTTCTTC. It is translated as CATSRELAGYNEQFF. This chain connects TRBV15 to TRBJ2-1; 10 nucleotides align to TRBD2. Germline values: CDR1 LNHNV, CDR2 YYDKDF (reference sequence). CDR3 length equals 15 residues. Trimming cost V 0 bases and J 4 bases; bases outside gene matches: 0.

V gene TRBV4-2 combines with J gene TRBJ2-1; the D gene is possibly TRBD2 (6 bases). Germline CDR1 is LGHNA and CDR2 is YNFKEQ. This CDR3 contains 15 residues. Trimming took off 3 bases at V and 0 bases at J, with 9 bases between the two ends. The CDR3 loop is CASSHSGGSYNEQFF. CDR3 in DNA: TGTGCCAGCAGCCATAGCGGAGGCTCCTACAATGAGCAGTTCTTC.

This chain links TRBV5-1 with TRBJ1-4, with D perhaps matching TRBD1 (6 bases). V lost 7 bases to trimming and J lost 0 bases, with 13 bases between them. The CDR3 totals 15 residues. The V gene's germline CDR1 is SGHRS and CDR2 YFSETQ. The CDR3, as DNA: TGCGCCAGCCACTTGGGACATGCAACTAATGAAAAACTGTTTTTT. Translation gives CASHLGHATNEKLFF.

The genes are TRBV28 and TRBJ2-1, with D possibly TRBD2 on 6 matching bases. V dropped 10 bases and J dropped 7 bases, with 14 bases sitting between them. The CDR3 length is 12 residues. Germline lookup yields CDR1 MDHEN and CDR2 SYDVKM. The CDR3 protein is CAIESGLNEQFF. CDR3 nucleotides: TGTGCCATCGAGAGCGGGCTGAATGAGCAGTTCTTC.